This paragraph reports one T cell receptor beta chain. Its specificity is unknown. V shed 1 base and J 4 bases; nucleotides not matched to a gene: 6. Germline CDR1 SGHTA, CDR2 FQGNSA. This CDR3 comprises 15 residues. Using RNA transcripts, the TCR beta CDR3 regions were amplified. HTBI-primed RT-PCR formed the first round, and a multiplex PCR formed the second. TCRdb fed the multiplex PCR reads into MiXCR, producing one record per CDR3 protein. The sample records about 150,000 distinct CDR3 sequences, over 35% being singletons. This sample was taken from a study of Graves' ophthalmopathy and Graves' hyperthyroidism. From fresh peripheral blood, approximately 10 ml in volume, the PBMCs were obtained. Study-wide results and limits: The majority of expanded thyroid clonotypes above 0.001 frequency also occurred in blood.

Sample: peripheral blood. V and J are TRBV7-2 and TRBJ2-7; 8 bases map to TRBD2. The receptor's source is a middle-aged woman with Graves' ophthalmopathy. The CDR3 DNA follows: TGTGCCAGCAGCTTAGGACCAGCGGGAGAATACGAGCAGTACTTC. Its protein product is CASSLGPAGEYEQYF.